These 7 T cell receptor beta chains were all obtained from the same sample, sequenced in a study of cytomegalovirus exposure and HLA in healthy donors. Libraries were prepared by immunoSEQ multiplex PCR; TCRdb keeps only in-frame clonotypes and omits some of them. The repertoire holds 200,000 to 300,000 clones, around nine tenths seen once, with less than 3% in the top ten. Source material: PBMCs. The source is a man between 18 and 35 years old in good health and CMV-seronegative.

The chain uses TRBV9 and TRBJ2-1, with a weak D call TRBD2 (6 bases). This CDR3 is built from 17 residues. V was clipped by 3 bases and J by 8 bases, with 24 bases between them. The germline V gene has CDR1 SGDLS and CDR2 YYNGEE. CDR3 sequence (DNA): TGTGCCAGCAGCGAACCCCCCGGGGGTAATCGTGGGGATGAGCAGTTCTTC. Translated, it gives CASSEPPGGNRGDEQFF. Together with reference TRBV9 and TRBJ2-1, the CDR3 gives the full variable domain: DSGVTQTPKHLITATGQRVTLRCSPRSGDLSVYWYQQSLDQGLQFLIQYYNGEERAKGNILERFSAQQFPDLHSELNLSSLELGDSALYFCASSEPPGGNRGDEQFFGPGTRLTVL.

The chain uses TRBV7-2 and TRBJ2-1; weak D call: TRBD1 (6 bases). Germline values: CDR1 SGHTA, CDR2 FQGNSA. The CDR3 sequence is 15 residues long. V lost 2 bases and J lost 8, with 16 bases in between. This chain's CDR3 is CASSLKGELQYEQFF. The CDR3 DNA reads as TGTGCCAGCAGCTTAAAGGGGGAGTTACAATATGAGCAGTTCTTC.

V and J are TRBV2 and TRBJ2-7; 7 nucleotides agree with TRBD2. V lost 8 bases to trimming and J lost 5 bases; unmatched junction nucleotides: 12. From germline, CDR1 is SNHLY and CDR2 FYNNEI. The CDR3 totals 14 residues. CDR3 sequence (DNA): TGTGCCAGCCGGAATGCGGGAGCAACCCACGAGCAGTACTTC. Residues: CASRNAGATHEQYF.

The chain carries TRBV4-1 and TRBJ2-7; 11 bases fit TRBD2. Germline assignment: CDR1 MGHRA and CDR2 YSYEKL. Trimming at V came to 1 base and at J to 2 bases, leaving 7 bases not matched to a gene. The CDR3 contains 17 residues. DNA for the CDR3: TGCGCCAGCAGCCAAGGCCAGGCTAGCGGGAGGCCCTACGAGCAGTACTTC. Amino acid sequence: CASSQGQASGRPYEQYF.

This chain uses TRBV4-2 with TRBJ2-1; 7 positions match TRBD2. Germline V gives CDR1 LGHNA, CDR2 YNFKEQ. This CDR3 is built from 17 residues. V lost 7 bases and J lost 0; bases outside the gene matches: 12. This chain's CDR3 is CASTPSPGRGSYNEQFF. CDR3 coding DNA: TGTGCCAGCACCCCAAGTCCTGGGAGGGGCTCCTACAATGAGCAGTTCTTC.

This chain uses TRBV6-4 with TRBJ2-1, with D possibly matching TRBD1 (6 bases). CDR3 size: 12 residues. Trimming took off 10 bases at V and 4 bases at J, with 11 bases between the two ends. CDR1 is MRHNA and CDR2 is SNTAGT in the germline V gene. The CDR3 bases are TGTGCCACGTCACAGGGATACAATGAGCAGTTCTTC. Translated, it gives CATSQGYNEQFF.

This sequence joins TRBV28 and TRBJ2-3; maybe TRBD1 (6 bases). Germline CDR1 reads MDHEN; CDR2 reads SYDVKM. Trimming shortened V by 7 bases and J by 6 bases, and 23 bases separated the two germline ends. The CDR3 consists of 16 residues. The CDR3 sequence is CASIGFLGQPMDTQYF. In DNA, the CDR3 is TGTGCCAGCATAGGGTTCTTAGGACAGCCAATGGATACGCAGTATTTT.